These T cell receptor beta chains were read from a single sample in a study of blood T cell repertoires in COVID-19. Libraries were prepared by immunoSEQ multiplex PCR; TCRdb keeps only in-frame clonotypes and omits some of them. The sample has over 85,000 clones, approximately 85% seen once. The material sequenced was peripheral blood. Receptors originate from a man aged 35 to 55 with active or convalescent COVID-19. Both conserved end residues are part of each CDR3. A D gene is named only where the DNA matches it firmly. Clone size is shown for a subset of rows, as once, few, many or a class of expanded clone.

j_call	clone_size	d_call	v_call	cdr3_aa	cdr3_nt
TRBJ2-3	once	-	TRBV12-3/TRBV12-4	CASSPPGVDTQYF	TGTGCCAGCAGCCCCCCAGGGGTAGATACGCAGTATTTT
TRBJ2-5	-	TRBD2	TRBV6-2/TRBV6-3	CASSFPAGGGETQYF	TGTGCCAGCAGTTTCCCAGCGGGGGGTGGAGAGACCCAGTACTTC
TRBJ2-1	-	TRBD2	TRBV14	CATSGLAGPHSYNEQFF	TGTGCCACCTCGGGACTAGCGGGCCCTCACTCCTACAATGAGCAGTTCTTC
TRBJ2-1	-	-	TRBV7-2	CASNPTVYNEQFF	TGTGCCAGCAACCCGACAGTTTACAATGAGCAGTTCTTC
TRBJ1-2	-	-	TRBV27	CASREGPSNYGYTF	TGTGCCAGCAGGGAGGGGCCGTCTAACTATGGCTACACCTTC
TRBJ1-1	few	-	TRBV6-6	CASITVGTEAFF	TGTGCCAGCATCACGGTTGGCACTGAAGCTTTCTTT
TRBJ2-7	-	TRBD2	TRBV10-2	CASRGLPGGEQYF	TGCGCCAGCAGGGGACTACCCGGGGGCGAGCAGTACTTC
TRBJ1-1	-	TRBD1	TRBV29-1	CSPVGQGMNTEAFF	TGCAGCCCTGTAGGACAGGGAATGAACACTGAAGCTTTCTTT
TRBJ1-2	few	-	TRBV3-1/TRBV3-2	CASSQAGIHYGYTF	TGTGCCAGCAGCCAAGCCGGGATACACTATGGCTACACCTTC
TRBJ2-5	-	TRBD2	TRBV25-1	CASSGGGSSHQETQYF	TGTGCCAGCAGTGGTGGCGGGAGCAGTCATCAAGAGACCCAGTACTTC
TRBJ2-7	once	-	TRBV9	CASSVGQGIYEQYF	TGTGCCAGCAGCGTAGGCCAGGGCATCTACGAGCAGTACTTC
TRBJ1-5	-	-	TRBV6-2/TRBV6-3	CASSARGLGNQPQHF	TGTGCCAGCAGCGCCAGGGGTCTTGGCAATCAGCCCCAGCATTTT
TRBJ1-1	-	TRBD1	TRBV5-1	CASSLRQGATNTEAFF	TGCGCCAGCAGCCTGCGACAGGGGGCGACGAACACTGAAGCTTTCTTT
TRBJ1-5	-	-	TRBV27	CASSLGANQPQHF	TGTGCCAGCAGTTTAGGGGCGAATCAGCCCCAGCATTTT
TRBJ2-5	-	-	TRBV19	CASSNPWTDQETQYF	TGTGCCAGTAGTAACCCCTGGACAGACCAAGAGACCCAGTACTTC
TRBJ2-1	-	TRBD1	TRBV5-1	CASSLTGTGIYNEQFF	TGCGCCAGCAGCTTGACGGGGACAGGAATCTACAATGAGCAGTTCTTC
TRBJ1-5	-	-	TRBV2	CASSTSGQNSNQPQHF	TGTGCCAGCAGTACCTCAGGACAGAATAGCAATCAGCCCCAGCATTTT
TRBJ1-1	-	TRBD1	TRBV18	CASSSRSILDRGGAFF	TGTGCCAGCTCATCCCGCTCCATATTGGACAGGGGAGGAGCTTTCTTT
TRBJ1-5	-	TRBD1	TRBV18	CASSSDRGNQPQHF	TGTGCCAGCTCATCTGACAGGGGTAATCAGCCCCAGCATTTT
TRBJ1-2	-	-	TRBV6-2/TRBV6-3	CASSRIYGYTF	TGTGCCAGCAGTCGTATCTATGGCTACACCTTC
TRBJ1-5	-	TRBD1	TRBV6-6	CASSSGTGPPPQHF	TGTGCCAGCAGTTCCGGGACAGGACCCCCGCCCCAGCATTTT
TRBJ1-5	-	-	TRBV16	CASSRHASGRGSQPQHF	TGTGCCAGCAGCCGCCACGCTTCAGGCAGGGGTTCTCAGCCCCAGCATTTT
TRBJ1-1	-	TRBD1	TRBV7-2	CASNSQGGYTEAFF	TGTGCCAGCAACTCCCAGGGGGGTTACACTGAAGCTTTCTTT
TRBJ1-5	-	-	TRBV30	CAWSKEGPQPQHF	TGTGCCTGGAGTAAAGAGGGCCCGCAGCCCCAGCATTTT
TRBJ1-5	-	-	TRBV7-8	CASSLGGHSNQPQHF	TGTGCCAGCAGCTTAGGGGGACATAGCAATCAGCCCCAGCATTTT
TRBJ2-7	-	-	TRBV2	CASSVRLELSEQYF	TGTGCCAGCAGTGTGCGGCTAGAGCTGAGTGAGCAGTACTTC
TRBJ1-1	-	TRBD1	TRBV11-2	CASSSGTGPNTEAFF	TGTGCCAGCAGCTCCGGGACAGGTCCGAACACTGAAGCTTTCTTT
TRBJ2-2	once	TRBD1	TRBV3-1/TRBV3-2	CASSRQGPGELFF	TGTGCCAGCAGCCGACAGGGACCCGGGGAGCTGTTTTTT
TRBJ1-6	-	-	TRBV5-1	CASSLDSSKSPLHF	TGCGCCAGCAGCTTGGACAGTTCAAAGTCACCCCTCCACTTT
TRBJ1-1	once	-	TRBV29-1	CSGGQLEAFF	TGCAGCGGAGGACAGCTTGAAGCTTTCTTT
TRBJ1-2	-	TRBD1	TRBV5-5	CASSLTGGHYGYTF	TGTGCCAGCAGCTTAACAGGGGGCCACTATGGCTACACCTTC
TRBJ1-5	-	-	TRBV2	CASSYNTREPQHF	TGTGCCAGCAGCTATAACACCAGGGAGCCCCAGCATTTT
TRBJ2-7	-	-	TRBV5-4	CASSLSGTGLYEQYF	TGTGCCAGCAGCTTGAGCGGGACAGGCCTCTACGAGCAGTACTTC
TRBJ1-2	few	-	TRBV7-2	CASSPKLAGGYGYTF	TGTGCCAGCAGCCCCAAGTTGGCGGGCGGCTATGGCTACACCTTC
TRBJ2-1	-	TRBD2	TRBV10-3	CAISGLTSLSYNEQFF	TGTGCCATCAGTGGCTTGACTAGCCTCTCCTACAATGAGCAGTTCTTC
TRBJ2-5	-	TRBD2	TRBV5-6	CASCSGFQETQYF	TGTGCCAGCTGTAGCGGGTTCCAAGAGACCCAGTACTTC
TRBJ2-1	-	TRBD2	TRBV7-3	CASSYGLAGPYNEQFF	TGTGCCAGCAGCTACGGACTAGCGGGTCCTTACAATGAGCAGTTCTTC
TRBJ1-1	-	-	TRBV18	CASSREKGRGTEAFF	TGTGCCAGCTCAAGGGAAAAGGGCAGGGGTACTGAAGCTTTCTTT
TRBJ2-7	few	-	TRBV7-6	CASSSRDGSYEQYF	TGTGCCAGCAGCTCGCGGGACGGCTCCTACGAGCAGTACTTC
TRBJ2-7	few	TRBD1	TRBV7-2	CASSPRQGASYEQYF	TGTGCCAGCAGCCCTCGACAGGGGGCGTCCTACGAGCAGTACTTC
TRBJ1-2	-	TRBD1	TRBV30	CAWGRAGGRSYTF	TGTGCCTGGGGGAGGGCAGGGGGGCGAAGCTACACCTTC
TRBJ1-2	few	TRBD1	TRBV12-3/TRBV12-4	CASTRTGGDGYTF	TGTGCCAGCACCAGGACAGGGGGGGATGGCTACACCTTC
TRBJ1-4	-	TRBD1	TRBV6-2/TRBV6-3	CASSYDRGNEKLFF	TGTGCCAGCAGTTACGACAGGGGAAATGAAAAACTGTTTTTT
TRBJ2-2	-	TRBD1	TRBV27	CASKEGQGDTGELFF	TGTGCCAGTAAGGAAGGACAGGGGGACACCGGGGAGCTGTTTTTT
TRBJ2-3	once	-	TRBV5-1	CASSLWSDTTDTQYF	TGCGCCAGCAGCTTGTGGTCTGATACTACAGATACGCAGTATTTT
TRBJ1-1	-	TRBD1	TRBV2	CASSPPGGYLNTEAFF	TGTGCCAGCAGCCCGCCAGGGGGGTATTTGAACACTGAAGCTTTCTTT
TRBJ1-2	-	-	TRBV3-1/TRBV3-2	CASSRGYGYTF	TGTGCCAGCAGCCGAGGTTATGGCTACACCTTC